These T cell receptor beta chains were read from a single sample in a study of a mutant IDH1 vaccine in newly diagnosed glioma. TCRdb keeps only in-frame clones here, not all; method: immunoSEQ multiplex PCR. The sample has tens of thousands of clones, more than 85% seen once. These receptors' targets are unknown. This specimen was PBMCs, taken from a glioma patient whose treatment included an IDH1 peptide vaccine. These receptors all come from a young man with glioma. The CDR3 runs from the conserved cysteine through the conserved F or W. Each record gives: CDR3 length, J gene, V gene, CDR3 protein.

14	TRBJ1-6	TRBV5-1	CASSFEGDDSPLHF
14	TRBJ2-1	TRBV9	CASNRGNSYNEQFF
13	TRBJ1-4	TRBV7-3	CASSLGPNEKLFF
14	TRBJ2-7	TRBV5-1	CASSVLGALDEQYF
14	TRBJ1-2	TRBV28	CASTEQGAGYGYTF
13	TRBJ2-1	TRBV30	CAWSEREGGEQFF
11	TRBJ1-3	TRBV20-1	CSAQEANTIYF
12	TRBJ1-6	TRBV2	CASSQTGAPLHF
16	TRBJ2-6	TRBV5-1	CASSLVTVSGANVLTF
15	TRBJ1-5	TRBV7-8	CASSLGSGHNQPQHF
14	TRBJ1-2	TRBV2	CASSSRDTNYGYTF
15	TRBJ2-5	TRBV4-3	CASSQEWQGRETQYF
12	TRBJ1-5	TRBV30	CAWSVGYQPQHF
15	TRBJ1-4	TRBV27	CASSPYRGQGEKLFF
16	TRBJ2-6	TRBV5-8	CASSLEGRSGANVLTF
15	TRBJ1-5	TRBV28	CASSLTGYSNQPQHF
16	TRBJ2-5	TRBV5-4	CASSFTPGQPQETQYF
14	TRBJ1-1	TRBV6-5	CASSFRRDVTEAFF
13	TRBJ1-3	TRBV30	CAWNEVSGNTIYF
15	TRBJ1-5	TRBV28	CASSPGGRSNQPQHF
17	TRBJ2-3	TRBV4-2	CASSQDLALASTDTQYF
14	TRBJ1-6	TRBV30	CAWEDSSYNSPLHF
14	TRBJ2-1	TRBV28	CASSLAPIMGEQFF
13	TRBJ1-6	TRBV5-1	CASSLAENSPLHF
16	TRBJ1-3	TRBV19	CASSLQGLVSGNTIYF
15	TRBJ1-4	TRBV7-2	CASSAQTGGNEKLFF
14	TRBJ1-1	TRBV19	CASKSTGLNTEAFF
14	TRBJ2-1	TRBV7-2	CASSLLAGGNEQFF
16	TRBJ2-6	TRBV4-3	CASSQEKIPGANVLTF
15	TRBJ2-4	TRBV7-8	CASSATGTGGNIQYF
15	TRBJ1-2	TRBV4-1	CASSQEAGEDYGYTF
15	TRBJ2-4	TRBV6-1	CASSEVGLGGNIQYF
19	TRBJ2-2	TRBV4-1	CASSQRGLAGGPNTGELFF
15	TRBJ2-6	TRBV28	CASSFARAGANVLTF
13	TRBJ1-5	TRBV28	CASRPDRNQPQHF
15	TRBJ1-3	TRBV28	CASSVDRRPGNTIYF
14	TRBJ2-7	TRBV27	CASSWGYLFYERYF
12	TRBJ2-7	TRBV2	CASSDREYEQYF
14	TRBJ2-7	TRBV28	CASSLWRGVKEQYF
17	TRBJ2-3	TRBV9	CASSVDGLASNTDTQYF